The table lists the clone carrying this T cell receptor (beta chain) with a few counts. Its antigen is unidentified. The template for TCR beta VDJ and CDR3 sequence profiling was genomic DNA. TCRdb redid the calling of the reads with MiXCR, one entry per CDR3 protein. This sample has about 160,000 distinct CDR3 sequences, with just under 45% found just once. The data belong to a study of CD8+CD57+ T cells in acquired aplastic anemia. Study details: Around 3.2 ug was the average amount of DNA from sorted CD4+ and CD8+ cells. As sequenced from healthy donors, CD4+ cells averaged roughly 11 million reads. Whole-study findings and limits: Almost 30 sequences, all CD8+ CDR3, were shared between patients and controls. For CD8+ Simpson's diversity, patients and controls showed no significant difference.

Input material: sorted CD4+, CD8+, or CD8+CD57+ T cells (not recorded which) from PBMCs. This TCR derives from a human donor in good health.

CDR3 bases: TGTGCCACCAGCAGAGAAGGGACAGGGGTTACCGGGGAGCTGTTTTTT. It yields the protein CATSREGTGVTGELFF. V is TRBV15 and J is TRBJ2-2; TRBD1 matches at 10 bases. J gave up 5 bases and V 0 bases, and 3 bases lay outside the gene matches. The germline CDR1 and CDR2 sequences are LNHNV and YYDKDF (reference sequence). CDR3 length equals 16 residues.